This T cell receptor (beta chain) comes out of a study of PD-L1 blockade in urothelial cancer. Sequencing was performed with immunoSEQ multiplex PCR; in TCRdb, only in-frame clones are kept and a portion is missing. The sample records tens of thousands of clones, about 89% being singletons. This CDR3 spans 13 amino acids. V was pared by 5 bases and J by 8 bases, with 7 bases of the junction left unmatched. The germline V gene encodes CDR1 SGHRS and CDR2 YFSETQ. The sequencing used PBMCs, collected around atezolizumab (anti-PD-L1) treatment. The sequence derives from a man aged 55 to 70 with urothelial cancer. The chain is built from TRBV5-1 and TRBJ2-1; 7 bases fit TRBD1. The CDR3 coding sequence is TGCGCCAGCAGTCTGGACAGGTTGGATGAGCAGTTCTTC. Encoded protein: CASSLDRLDEQFF.